This T cell receptor (beta chain) was recovered during a study of long-term antiretroviral therapy in people with HIV (dated by TCRdb to the early 2020s). Describing the broader study: Collection of the earliest samples took place about a decade ahead of the 2015 WHO recommendation for immediate ART, at a time when ART was typically delayed until CD4 counts fell. This retrospective serial study examined whether starting ART and sustained HIV suppression were associated with changes in the composition and diversity of the TRB repertoire in peripheral blood. The cohort contributed roughly 200 cryopreserved PBMC samples from 30 adults with confirmed HIV infection, collected serially over a mean of about 6 years (range 1-12). Eleven of the 30 participants with HIV were female. Test extractions of a monoclonal T-cell line alongside approximately 34 polyclonal samples showed no cross-contamination during QIAcube processing.

Inclusion was restricted to participants for whom at least one PBMC sample before ART initiation and at least two post-ART samples were available. Treatment was received in the United States of America by all participants with HIV. Before DNA extraction, cryopreserved samples of about 1-10 million PBMC were thawed and washed. At the time of the earliest PBMC sample, participants with HIV were aged between about 23 and 55 years. PBMC samples from each participant spanned 1-4 timepoints before ART initiation and 2-8 timepoints after ART initiation, with a median of 7 samples. For every participant, serial HIV viral load, CD4+ T-cell count, ART history and demographic data were obtained. A Qiagen kit on a QIAcube was used to extract genomic DNA from unsorted PBMC, with samples processed in batches of 12. The germline V gene gives CDR1 as SGDLS and CDR2 as YYNGEE. Trimmed from V: 4 bases; trimmed from J: 6 bases; junction bases lacking a gene match: 5. The cysteine opens and the phenylalanine closes a CDR3 of 16 amino acids. CDR3 DNA is the only sequence kept; it has 48 bases, read in frame from the first base.

Sequencing of the TRB variable region was done with the immunoSEQ hsTCRB v3.0 assay at survey level resolution. TRB sequencing targeted a depth of roughly 40,000-55,000 T-cell genomes per sample. An Illumina MiSeq with a v3 150-cycle kit was used to sequence the pooled TRB libraries. On the study's bioinformatics: Repertoire analysis was performed in R inside a reproducible Nextflow workflow that covered QC, data transformation and analysis. LymphoSeq2, an R package for AIRR-Seq data exploration, was used to implement custom analyses. A handful of samples yielding fewer than 5000 total TRB sequences were excluded, leaving more than 150 analyzed HIV repertoires. Among the approximately 180 retained HIV repertoires, roughly 60 were collected before ART initiation and some 130 were collected after ART initiation. Repertoires were downsampled to 5000 TRB nucleotide sequences, and summary statistics were averaged over 100 downsampling iterations. Only TRB sequences with CDR3 regions of at least seven amino acids were retained for analysis. Diversity was measured with a Shannon entropy-derived clonality score and the Gini coefficient. Repertoire networks linked the top 5000 CDR3 amino acid sequences whenever two sequences differed by an edit distance of one. For TRB CDR3 amino acid sequences, antigen specificity groups and MHC restriction were predicted with GLIPH2. To flag known CMV, EBV, HIV or tissue antigen associations, CDR3 amino acid sequences were matched against VDJdb and McPAS-TCR. Pre-ART, post-ART and control groups were compared with Wilcoxon signed-rank tests and Holm-Bonferroni correction. This is the immuneACCESS table as TCRdb keeps it, with only in-frame sequences that have V and J called. A part of the clones is gone; compared with another copy, unresolved V genes explain less than half, and the rest is unexplained. V, J and clone size are those of that table, while D and trimming were read from the DNA. This sample holds under 30,000 clones; 65% to 85% were observed only once. The ten largest clones represent 11% of the sample.

Study-level results and caveats: The repertoire was dominated across all time points by expanded TRB clones identified before ART initiation, although this dominance was seen to fluctuate and to decrease in many PLHIV after ART. Unsorted PBMC were profiled instead of sorted CD4+ and CD8+ T cells because pre-ART samples had limited cell numbers. Since PBMC availability was limited, sequencing covered only the TCR beta chain, with no alpha chain pairing. Starting ART was linked to a significant rise in TRB diversity, yet even after long-term ART the diversity remained significantly lower than in transplant donor controls. Compared with controls, HIV repertoires had narrower CDR3 length ranges, and the network structure pointed to an antigen-experienced repertoire that shifted only slightly toward naive after ART. Samples dated from the mid-2000s to the late 2010s, and the ART regimens used may be less effective than current ones. No data were available on ART adherence, viral resistance or therapy changes, limiting inferences about post-ART repertoire changes.

Details on this clone: Its antigen is unknown. Per-base quality was not reported, and no clone a single base away is much larger than it.

The V and J segments used are TRBV9 and TRBJ2-1, with 15 bases aligning to TRBD2. The TCR comes from a man aged 25 to 45 with HIV. The input for sequencing was unsorted PBMCs, taken 2.1 years after starting antiretroviral therapy. The sequence in DNA is TGTGCCAGCAGCATTGGGACTAGCGGGAGGTTCAATGAGCAGTTCTTC. This gives the protein CASSIGTSGRFNEQFF.